These T cell receptor beta chains were read from a single sample in a study of identical twins. Each CDR3 protein gets one entry after TCRdb re-called the 5' RACE reads with MiXCR. The sample consists of approximately 140,000 distinct CDR3 sequences, around 3.5% of them appearing once. The source material was memory T cells sorted from blood. These TCRs come from a young man in good health. The CDR3 runs from the conserved cysteine through the conserved F or W. D genes are given only for firm matches. A clone size is listed for some rows: how often the clone was seen (once, few, many), or a class if it is expanded.

v_gene	len	j_gene	d_gene	abundance	CDR3nt	CDR3aa
TRBV7-2	17	TRBJ1-1	.	many	TGTGCCAGCAGCTTCACCCCTCAACAGGCCTTTCGGGCTGAAGCTTTCTTT	CASSFTPQQAFRAEAFF
TRBV12-3/TRBV12-4	14	TRBJ1-1	.	many	TGTGCCAGCAGTTCGATCCGCTTGAACACTGAAGCTTTCTTT	CASSSIRLNTEAFF
TRBV6-1	15	TRBJ2-6	TRBD2	few	TGTGCCAGCTCCGGGGGGTTCTCTGGGGCCAACGTCCTGACTTTC	CASSGGFSGANVLTF
TRBV13	16	TRBJ1-6	.	many	TGTGCCAGCAGCCTCCGCGGGGGCAGGGATAATTCACCCCTCCACTTT	CASSLRGGRDNSPLHF
TRBV9	18	TRBJ2-5	TRBD2	.	TGTGCCAGCAGCGCCGGGACTAGCGGTTCCCGTCGGCAAGAGACCCAGTACTTC	CASSAGTSGSRRQETQYF
TRBV20-1	15	TRBJ1-5	.	many	TGCAGTGCAAATCTTCAGGGAGGCAACAATCAGCCCCAGCATTTT	CSANLQGGNNQPQHF
TRBV12-3/TRBV12-4	14	TRBJ2-1	TRBD1	many	TGTGCCAGCAGTGGGGACAGGCGCTACAATGAGCAGTTCTTC	CASSGDRRYNEQFF
TRBV6-1	14	TRBJ2-3	.	many	TGTGCCAGCAGTCATCTTTCTAGCACAGATACGCAGTATTTT	CASSHLSSTDTQYF
TRBV6-1	13	TRBJ1-1	.	many	TGTGCCAGCAGTGAAGCCCAGAACACTGAAGCTTTCTTT	CASSEAQNTEAFF
TRBV20-1	14	TRBJ1-4	.	many	TGCAGTGCTGAAGAACAGGGAGGGGACGAAAAACTGTTTTTT	CSAEEQGGDEKLFF
TRBV4-1	16	TRBJ2-3	TRBD2	many	TGCGCCAGCAGCCAAGGACTAGCGGGAAGCACAGATACGCAGTATTTT	CASSQGLAGSTDTQYF
TRBV11-2	18	TRBJ1-6	.	many	TGTGCCAGCAGCACCCCCCGGGGAGGGAGCGCCTATAATTCACCCCTCCACTTT	CASSTPRGGSAYNSPLHF
TRBV2	12	TRBJ2-3	.	many	TGTGCCAGCAGTGACGGCCAGGGGACGCAGTATTTT	CASSDGQGTQYF
TRBV4-3	12	TRBJ2-3	.	many	TGCGCCAGCAGCCAAGGGGCGGGGACGCAGTATTTT	CASSQGAGTQYF
TRBV20-1	14	TRBJ1-2	TRBD1	many	TGCAGTGCAACCGCCGGGACAGGGTCCTATGGCTACACCTTC	CSATAGTGSYGYTF
TRBV12-3/TRBV12-4	14	TRBJ1-5	TRBD1	many	TGTGCCAGCAGCATTGGGACAGGGGTTTTGCCCCAGCATTTT	CASSIGTGVLPQHF
TRBV11-3	15	TRBJ1-1	TRBD1	.	TGTGCCAGCAGAAGACAGGGGGCTGGATGGACTGAAGCTTTCTTT	CASRRQGAGWTEAFF
TRBV4-1	16	TRBJ1-1	.	many	TGCGCCAGCAGCCAAGTACTCTGGTTGGCGGAAACTGAAGCTTTCTTT	CASSQVLWLAETEAFF
TRBV6-2/TRBV6-3	21	TRBJ2-7	TRBD2	many	TGTGCCAGCAGCCCTCAAAGACCGGGACAGAGACTAGCGGGAGGTCCCTACGAGCAGTACTTC	CASSPQRPGQRLAGGPYEQYF
TRBV25-1	14	TRBJ2-2	.	many	TGTGCCAGCAGTGAAGTCCTGAACACCGGGGAGCTGTTTTTT	CASSEVLNTGELFF
TRBV5-1	18	TRBJ2-1	TRBD2	many	TGCGCCAGCAGCTTGGCGAGTCCCGGCGGGAGGGCCGACAATGAGCAGTTCTTC	CASSLASPGGRADNEQFF
TRBV5-6	14	TRBJ1-5	.	.	TGTGCCAGCAGCTTGCCCGGGAATAATCAGCCCCAGCATTTT	CASSLPGNNQPQHF
TRBV3-1	15	TRBJ1-5	TRBD1	many	TGTGCCAGCAGCCAAGGACAGGGTATAGGTCAGCCCCAGCATTTT	CASSQGQGIGQPQHF
TRBV2	12	TRBJ2-7	.	many	TGTGCCAGCAGTGAAAATAGCTACGAGCAGTACTTC	CASSENSYEQYF
TRBV12-3/TRBV12-4	15	TRBJ2-2	TRBD1	many	TGTGCCACCCACCCCGGGACAGGTGCCCCCGGGGAGCTGTTTTTT	CATHPGTGAPGELFF
TRBV11-2	12	TRBJ2-4	.	many	TGTGCCAGCAGCTTATACCCCTCCATTCAGTACTTC	CASSLYPSIQYF
TRBV4-1	15	TRBJ2-1	.	many	TGCGCCAGCAGGCCGGCGGGACTTACCTACAATGAGCAGTTCTTC	CASRPAGLTYNEQFF